Below are 4 T cell receptor beta chains sequenced from a single sample in a study of immune heterogeneity within non-small cell lung tumors listed by TCRdb under 2018. Genomic DNA was extracted from bulk tumor tissue and used as the TCR template, and roughly 560 ng gDNA was amplified per sample. Multiple biopsies per primary tumor were taken during surgery, spaced as far apart as possible within the tumor mass. The study cohort was described as untreated, and the patients were newly diagnosed NSCLC cases having curative surgery. Sequenced on a HiSeq X Ten. A multiplex PCR system amplified the TCR beta CDR3 region, with a first 10-cycle round using 32 V-gene forward and 13 J-gene reverse primers. TCRdb reworked the public reads: Q25 trimming with fastp, MiXCR clone assembly, productive beta chains retained. Rows merge per CDR3 protein into single entries with the most common DNA and genes. Recorded for this sample are 1,500 to 2,000 distinct CDR3 sequences; around 47% of them occurred a single time. 15% to 17% of the sample lies in the top ten.

Sequenced: lung tumor tissue. The origin of the receptors is a man aged 55 to 70 with non-small cell lung cancer.

In its sample, this clonotype was seen a few times. The V gene is TRBV9, the J gene TRBJ2-7; TRBD2 aligns across 10 bases. CDR1 is SGDLS, CDR2 YYNGEE, per germline. This CDR3 comprises 15 residues. The trim removed 0 bases at V and 3 bases at J, leaving 3 bases unmatched. The CDR3 spells CASSVGLAGDYEQYF. The CDR3 DNA sequence: TGTGCCAGCAGCGTAGGTCTAGCGGGGGACTACGAGCAGTACTTC.

This clonotype was found a few times. CDR3 bases: TGTGCCAGCAGTTACTCGACCCGGACAGGCTACGAGCAGTACTTC. This codes for CASSYSTRTGYEQYF. The chain uses TRBV6-2 or TRBV6-3 and TRBJ2-7; 7 bases match TRBD1. The CDR3 totals 15 residues. Germline CDR1 reads MNHEY; CDR2 reads SVGEGT. J was trimmed by 3 bases and V by 0 bases; bases with no gene match: 5.

On this clonotype: A much larger clone differs from this one at a single base, so this may be a read error. This chain uses TRBV13 with TRBJ2-7; D is unclear. Germline values: CDR1 PRHDT, CDR2 FYEKMQ (reference sequence). There are 16 residues in the CDR3. CDR3 DNA: TGTGCCAGCAGCTTAGAATTGGCTGGTCGGCGGTACGTGCAGTACTTC. Encoded protein: CASSLELAGRRYVQYF.

The chain carries TRBV7-8 and TRBJ2-7; 9 bases match TRBD1. With V trimmed by 8 bases and J by 6 bases, 5 bases remained unmatched. CDR3 length: 12 residues. Germline V CDR1 and CDR2: SGHVS, FQNEAQ. The CDR3 coding sequence is TGTGCCAGCCGGGACAGGGTCGGCGAGCAGTACTTC. It is translated as CASRDRVGEQYF.